Given below is one TCR beta chain in context. The antigen is not known. Quantitative barcoded 5'-RACE was used to prepare TCR beta libraries. MiXCR was run by TCRdb on the 5' RACE reads, yielding one entry per CDR3 protein. Of some 200,000 distinct CDR3 sequences in the sample, 9.5% to 15% were seen once. This specimen belongs to a study of CD8 T cells in ankylosing spondylitis. The CDR3 spans 17 residues. In germline, CDR1 is LGHNA, CDR2 YNFKEQ. Trimming shortened V by 7 bases and J by 5 bases, and 24 bases separated the two germline ends. Overall study findings and caveats: Matched ankylosing spondylitis synovial fluid reportedly showed significant enrichment of disease-linked clones. Previous work reported some of these motif variants in the synovial fluid and blood of reactive arthritis. CD8+ disease-linked clones were present at relatively low frequencies in blood.

The chain is built from TRBV4-2 and TRBJ2-1; tentative D call: TRBD2 (5 bases). The TCR originated in a male donor with ankylosing spondylitis or in good health (not recorded which). Sequences were obtained from blood, either unsorted or a sorted T cell fraction (not recorded which). The CDR3 reads CASTLSPGPTRDNEQFF. CDR3 DNA: TGTGCCAGCACCCTCTCACCCGGGCCGACGAGGGACAATGAGCAGTTCTTC.